This TCR beta chain was sequenced in a study of spatial heterogeneity in lung cancer. Study information: A total of under 80 untreated early-stage non-small cell lung cancer patients served as donors.

The study tagged each TCR cDNA molecule with a unique molecular identifier. TCRdb reprocessed the 5' RACE reads via MiXCR and lists one record per CDR3 protein. The data hold roughly 70,000 distinct CDR3 sequences, with 8% to 10% observed a single time. V gave up 3 bases and J gave up 0 bases, with 12 bases separating them. This CDR3 is built from 16 residues. The germline CDR1 and CDR2 sequences are WSHSY and SAAADI. This clonotype was seen repeatedly, ten times or more. Indicated time point: blood at routine non-recurrence follow-up after resection. The authors sequenced whole RNA from tumor, nontumor lung or frozen PBMC without sorting.

The V gene is TRBV10-2, the J gene TRBJ2-1; D ambiguous. Sequencing used PBMCs, obtained at follow-up. This TCR was sampled from a female donor with early-stage non-small cell lung cancer. CDR3 amino acids: CASSDRDLGSYNEQFF. The CDR3 coding sequence is TGCGCCAGCAGTGATCGTGACCTGGGCTCCTACAATGAGCAGTTCTTC.